One sample yielded the 11 T cell receptor beta chains listed below, sequenced in a study of beta chain features in type 1 diabetes. Isolated RNA was reverse transcribed in full, so expressed TCRB transcripts were sequenced. Clones were read by immunoSEQ multiplex PCR, and TCRdb kept only the in-frame ones, dropping some. The sample contains 200,000 to 250,000 clones, about 9.3% of which appear only once. The specimen was naive CD4+ T cells from blood. The receptors shown here come from a woman in her late teens or twenties in good health.

Only a few counts were recorded for this clone. The CDR3, as DNA: TGTGCCAGCAGCCAACTGCAGGGCCTAAATGGCTACACCTTC. This sequence encodes CASSQLQGLNGYTF. The chain is built from TRBV14 and TRBJ1-2; a possible D gene is TRBD1 (5 bases). This CDR3 spans 14 amino acids. Germline loops: CDR1 SGHDN, CDR2 FVKESK. The V end was cut by 2 bases, the J end by 6 bases, with 13 bases between.

The table lists this clone with a few counts. The rearrangement links TRBV6-5 to TRBJ2-6; D uncertain. The CDR3 is 15 residues long. The ends were cut back, 6 bases at V and 0 bases at J, with 9 bases in the middle. Germline CDR1 reads MNHEY; CDR2 reads SVGAGI. The CDR3 here is CASSRGSSGANVLTF. The CDR3 DNA follows: TGTGCCAGCAGCCGAGGAAGCTCTGGGGCCAACGTCCTGACTTTC.

This clone was found a few times. This sequence joins TRBV27 and TRBJ2-1; D is unresolved. The CDR3 extends over 15 amino acids. Between the trimmed V and J ends, which lost 6 bases and 0 bases, there was a span of 12 bases. CDR1 MNHEY and CDR2 SMNVEV come from the germline V gene (reference sequence). For the CDR3, the DNA is TGTGCCAGCAGACTCACCGGTAGCTCCTACAATGAGCAGTTCTTC. The encoded protein is CASRLTGSSYNEQFF.

In its sample, this clone was seen many times. This chain links TRBV19 with TRBJ2-5; D is uncertain. Trimming shortened V by 5 bases and J by 2 bases, and 9 bases separated the two germline ends. This CDR3 contains 13 residues. The germline V gene has CDR1 LNHDA and CDR2 SQIVND (reference sequence). The CDR3 is CASSSLLQETQYF. The CDR3 region has the DNA TGTGCCAGTAGTTCACTACTTCAAGAGACCCAGTACTTC.

Only a few counts were recorded for this clone. The chain has TRBV5-1 and TRBJ1-5; 9 positions agree with TRBD1. The CDR3 loop spans 15 amino acids. Germline lookup yields CDR1 SGHRS and CDR2 YFSETQ. V lost 4 bases and J lost 2; bases outside the gene matches: 4. CDR3 sequence: CASSRTGVGNQPQHF. The DNA for the CDR3 is TGCGCCAGCAGCAGGACAGGGGTGGGCAATCAGCCCCAGCATTTT.

The chain uses TRBV7-9 and TRBJ2-5, with D possibly matching TRBD1 (6 bases). The CDR3 has 11 amino acids. Trimming stripped 10 bases from V and 9 bases from J, with 15 bases between. Germline CDR1 and CDR2: SEHNR and FQNEAQ (reference sequence). The CDR3 reads CAKVGKGAQYF. Written as DNA, the CDR3 is TGTGCCAAAGTGGGCAAGGGGGCCCAGTACTTC.

This chain connects TRBV6-5 to TRBJ1-1; a weak D match, TRBD1 (6 bases). The germline V gene has CDR1 MNHEY and CDR2 SVGAGI. Trimming took 2 bases from V and 6 from J, leaving 19 bases between them. The CDR3 is 16 residues long. The CDR3 bases are TGTGCCAGCAGTTACGCGGGGGCACGGGACCAGGCTGAAGCTTTCTTT. It is translated as CASSYAGARDQAEAFF.

This clone was detected a few times. The rearrangement links TRBV9 to TRBJ2-1; a possible D gene is TRBD2 (5 bases). Germline V lookup: CDR1 SGDLS, CDR2 YYNGEE. The CDR3 has 12 amino acids. V was clipped by 6 bases and J by 8 bases, with 12 bases between them. The CDR3 DNA sequence: TGTGCCAGCAACACGGACTTTCATGAGCAGTTCTTC. Protein product: CASNTDFHEQFF.

The chain combines TRBV7-9 with TRBJ2-1; 7 bases are a match to TRBD2. The CDR3 is made up of 17 amino acids. The V gene's germline CDR1 is SEHNR and CDR2 FQNEAQ (reference sequence). With 8 bases clipped from V and 0 bases from J, the junction kept 13 bases outside the gene matches. The CDR3 DNA sequence: TGTGCCAGCGAGACGCGGGGAGGGCCGAGCTCCTACAATGAGCAGTTCTTC. It yields the protein CASETRGGPSSYNEQFF.

This clone has just a few counts. This chain links TRBV19 with TRBJ1-1; 7 bases are a match to TRBD1. The CDR3 covers 14 residues. Germline V lookup: CDR1 LNHDA, CDR2 SQIVND (reference sequence). Trimming removed 5 bases from V and 1 base from J; junction bases left unmatched: 4. The CDR3 loop is CASSPGQKNTEAFF. In DNA, the CDR3 is TGTGCCAGTAGTCCGGGACAGAAGAACACTGAAGCTTTCTTT.

This clone was seen a handful of times. V usage is TRBV13 and J usage is TRBJ2-7; a possible D gene is TRBD2 (6 bases). Germline values: CDR1 PRHDT, CDR2 FYEKMQ (reference sequence). Trimming shortened V by 2 bases and J by 9 bases, and 14 bases separated the two germline ends. The CDR3 runs to 13 residues. The CDR3 DNA reads TGTGCCAGCAGCTTAAACACGGGAGAGTCGCAGTACTTC. Translating it yields CASSLNTGESQYF.